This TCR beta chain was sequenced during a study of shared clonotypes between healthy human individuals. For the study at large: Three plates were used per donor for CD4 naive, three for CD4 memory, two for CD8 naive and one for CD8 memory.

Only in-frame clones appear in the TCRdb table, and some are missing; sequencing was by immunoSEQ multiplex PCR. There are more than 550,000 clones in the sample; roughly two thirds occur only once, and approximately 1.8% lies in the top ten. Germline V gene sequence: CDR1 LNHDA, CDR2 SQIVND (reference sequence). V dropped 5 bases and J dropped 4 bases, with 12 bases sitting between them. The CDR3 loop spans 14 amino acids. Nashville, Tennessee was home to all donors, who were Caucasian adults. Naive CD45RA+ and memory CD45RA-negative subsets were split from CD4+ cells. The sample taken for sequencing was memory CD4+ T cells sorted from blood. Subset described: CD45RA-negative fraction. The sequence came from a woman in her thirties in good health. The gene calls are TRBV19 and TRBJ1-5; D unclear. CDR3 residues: CASSHLQPNQPQHF. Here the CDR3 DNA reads TGTGCCAGTAGTCACCTCCAGCCTAATCAGCCCCAGCATTTT.